Listed below are T cell receptor beta chains from one sample, sequenced in a study of post-analysis software for immune sequencing data. One entry per CDR3 protein results from TCRdb running MiXCR on the PCR reads. The repertoire has around 500,000 distinct CDR3 sequences, about a third of them found once; the top ten carry roughly 6%. Material: blood. Receptor source: a girl younger than 18 with multiple sclerosis. Each CDR3 is given with its conserved first and last residue. D genes are given only for firm matches. Size is stated for part of the rows, as once, few or many counts, or as a class when the clone is expanded.

J	V	D	size	CDR3	DNA
TRBJ2-5	TRBV9	.	few	CASSPMGGQTQETQYF	TGTGCCAGCAGCCCAATGGGTGGGCAAACACAAGAGACCCAGTACTTC
TRBJ1-4	TRBV4-1	.	.	CASSQEQWGNEKLFF	TGCGCCAGCAGCCAAGAGCAGTGGGGGAATGAAAAACTGTTTTTT
TRBJ1-2	TRBV3-1	.	.	CASSHRTSEGYTF	TGTGCCAGCAGCCACCGAACGTCTGAGGGCTACACCTTC
TRBJ1-1	TRBV10-3	TRBD1	.	CAITSGQGDTEAFF	TGTGCCATCACCTCTGGACAGGGAGACACTGAAGCTTTCTTT
TRBJ2-3	TRBV13	TRBD2	.	CASSGRDGGNTQYF	TGTGCCAGCAGCGGCCGGGACGGGGGGAATACGCAGTATTTT
TRBJ2-1	TRBV18	TRBD1	.	CASSRDRGEETQFF	TGTGCCAGCTCGCGGGACAGGGGTGAAGAGACCCAGTTCTTC
TRBJ2-3	TRBV6-5	TRBD2	.	CASTPGLADTQYF	TGTGCCAGCACCCCGGGACTAGCGGATACGCAGTATTTT
TRBJ1-2	TRBV5-4	.	.	CASSFGAHRVNYGYTF	TGTGCCAGCAGCTTTGGGGCGCACAGGGTTAACTATGGCTACACCTTC
TRBJ2-3	TRBV10-3	.	few	CAISGGGGGDTQYF	TGTGCCATCAGTGGAGGGGGAGGGGGAGATACGCAGTATTTT
TRBJ1-2	TRBV29-1	TRBD1	.	CSVVRQGVLRYTF	TGCAGCGTTGTGCGACAGGGTGTGTTACGCTACACCTTC
TRBJ2-1	TRBV4-1	TRBD1	.	CASSLELGQGFYNEQFF	TGCGCCAGCAGCTTAGAACTGGGACAGGGATTTTACAATGAGCAGTTCTTC
TRBJ1-2	TRBV5-1	.	.	CASSFGTNSNYGYTF	TGCGCCAGCAGCTTCGGGACAAACTCTAACTATGGCTACACCTTC
TRBJ2-1	TRBV5-1	.	once	CASSLGLLPSYSEQFF	TGCGCCAGCAGCTTGGGCCTCCTTCCCTCCTACAGTGAGCAGTTCTTC
TRBJ2-2	TRBV10-3	TRBD2	once	CAIRGPGLAGDTGERFF	TGTGCCATCAGGGGACCGGGACTAGCGGGGGATACCGGGGAGCGGTTTTTT
TRBJ1-5	TRBV12-3/TRBV12-4	TRBD1	.	CASITDGTGRNQPQHF	TGTGCCAGCATCACCGATGGGACAGGTCGGAATCAGCCCCAGCATTTT
TRBJ1-2	TRBV10-3	TRBD1	.	CAITGGQVSNYGYTF	TGTGCCATCACCGGAGGACAGGTCTCTAACTATGGCTACACCTTC
TRBJ1-1	TRBV4-1	.	.	CASSQWNTEAFF	TGCGCCAGCAGCCAGTGGAACACTGAAGCTTTCTTT
TRBJ1-2	TRBV24-1	TRBD1	few	CATSDPPTGIGYTF	TGTGCCACCAGTGATCCGCCGACAGGGATCGGCTACACCTTC
TRBJ2-5	TRBV4-1	.	.	CTSSQERGGSSETQYF	TGCACCAGCAGCCAAGAGCGAGGGGGGAGCTCAGAGACCCAGTACTTC
TRBJ2-3	TRBV3-1	.	few	CASSPPKRPPKITDTQYF	TGTGCCAGCAGCCCCCCTAAACGGCCCCCAAAGATCACAGATACACAGTATTTT
TRBJ2-5	TRBV7-2	TRBD2	.	CASSPRLAGKETQYF	TGTGCCAGCAGCCCCCGACTAGCGGGGAAAGAGACCCAGTACTTC
TRBJ2-3	TRBV7-3	.	.	CASSLKGGRWSTDTQYF	TGTGCCAGCAGCTTAAAAGGGGGACGTTGGAGCACAGATACGCAGTATTTT
TRBJ1-2	TRBV29-1	.	.	CSVERKLTKGGYTF	TGCAGCGTTGAAAGGAAACTGACCAAAGGAGGCTACACCTTC
TRBJ1-2	TRBV18	TRBD1	.	CASSSGQGRFENYGYTF	TGTGCCAGCTCATCCGGACAGGGGAGGTTTGAGAACTATGGCTACACCTTC
TRBJ2-7	TRBV6-5	.	few	CASTTGTASYEQYF	TGTGCCAGCACTACCGGGACGGCCTCCTACGAGCAGTACTTC
TRBJ2-5	TRBV6-1	TRBD1	few	CASSTWDRAETQYF	TGTGCCAGCAGCACTTGGGACAGGGCTGAGACCCAGTACTTC
TRBJ2-2	TRBV4-2	TRBD1	.	CASSQNRGRGTGELFF	TGTGCCAGCAGCCAAAACAGGGGGCGAGGTACCGGGGAGCTGTTTTTT
TRBJ2-7	TRBV5-1	TRBD2	.	CASRGTSGSHEQYF	TGCGCCAGCAGAGGGACTAGCGGGAGTCACGAGCAGTACTTC
TRBJ1-2	TRBV5-1	TRBD1	.	CASSPGLRQGARGYTF	TGCGCCAGCAGCCCCGGCCTGCGACAGGGGGCTCGAGGCTACACCTTC
TRBJ1-6	TRBV5-5	.	few	CASTSVGTGGSPLHF	TGTGCCAGCACCTCCGTCGGAACAGGAGGCTCACCCCTCCACTTT
TRBJ2-3	TRBV5-1	TRBD2	few	CASSSISGETDTQYF	TGCGCCAGCAGCTCGATTAGCGGGGAAACAGATACGCAGTATTTT
TRBJ1-4	TRBV5-1	.	.	CASSLAQNEKLFF	TGCGCCAGCAGCTTGGCTCAGAATGAAAAACTGTTTTTT
TRBJ2-5	TRBV20-1	TRBD2	few	CRAGERSGSTSGETQYF	TGCAGGGCGGGGGAACGATCGGGCAGCACATCGGGAGAGACCCAGTACTTC
TRBJ1-4	TRBV5-1	.	.	CASSSRRGSEKLFF	TGCGCCAGCAGCTCTCGGAGGGGGAGTGAAAAACTGTTTTTT
TRBJ2-1	TRBV14	.	.	CASSSTGKYYNEQFF	TGTGCCAGCAGCTCAACAGGGAAATATTACAATGAGCAGTTCTTC
TRBJ2-3	TRBV12-3/TRBV12-4	.	.	CASSLKTGPPTDTQYF	TGTGCCAGCAGTTTAAAGACTGGTCCCCCCACAGATACGCAGTATTTT
TRBJ2-7	TRBV20-1	.	.	CSAYPRAASYEQYF	TGCAGTGCATACCCCCGGGCGGCTTCCTACGAGCAGTACTTC
TRBJ2-7	TRBV29-1	.	many	CSVAGGSSYEQYF	TGCAGCGTTGCTGGGGGTTCCTCCTACGAGCAGTACTTC
TRBJ2-5	TRBV5-6	TRBD2	.	CTSSASGRETQYF	TGTACCAGCAGCGCTAGCGGGAGGGAGACCCAGTACTTC
TRBJ1-2	TRBV5-1	.	.	CASSLLAGYGYTF	TGCGCCAGCAGCTTGCTGGCGGGGTATGGCTACACCTTC
TRBJ2-7	TRBV12-3/TRBV12-4	.	few	CASSLEAGAYEQYF	TGTGCCAGCAGTTTAGAGGCGGGGGCATACGAGCAGTACTTC
TRBJ2-7	TRBV6-6	.	few	CASSYSIQGYRSYEQYF	TGTGCCAGCAGTTACTCGATCCAGGGGTACCGCTCCTACGAGCAGTACTTC
TRBJ2-7	TRBV3-1	TRBD1	.	CASGQVGGRDRPYEQYF	TGTGCCAGCGGCCAAGTAGGGGGAAGGGACAGACCCTACGAGCAGTACTTC
TRBJ2-7	TRBV20-1	.	few	CSARVGITYEQYF	TGCAGTGCTAGAGTGGGCATCACGTACGAGCAGTACTTC